These 29 T cell receptor beta chains came from one sample sequenced in a study of hypomethylating agent response in myelodysplastic syndrome. Data came from immunoSEQ multiplex PCR; TCRdb stores just in-frame clones and leaves some out. The sample has thousands of clones; about 90% are singletons. The specimen was bone marrow, collected before or after starting hypomethylating agent treatment for myelodysplastic syndrome (not recorded which). Receptors originate from a human donor with myelodysplastic syndrome.

The gene calls are TRBV2 and TRBJ1-4; 7 bases agree with TRBD1. Germline assignment: CDR1 SNHLY and CDR2 FYNNEI. The V and J ends lost 8 bases and 7 bases, in that order; junction bases with no gene match: 7. The CDR3 contains 13 residues. The CDR3 sequence: CASLPGQLEKLFF. Here the CDR3 DNA reads TGTGCCAGCTTACCGGGACAGCTTGAAAAACTGTTTTTT.

This chain uses TRBV7-8 with TRBJ2-1; 8 positions match TRBD1. Germline V gene lookup returns CDR1 SGHVS and CDR2 FQNEAQ. V was clipped by 6 bases and J by 9 bases; unmatched bases: 13. The CDR3 has 15 residues. CDR3 nucleotides: TGTGCCAGCAGGTTCGGACAGGGACCAAGCGGTGAGCAGTTCTTC. This codes for CASRFGQGPSGEQFF.

V usage is TRBV18 and J usage is TRBJ1-3; D ambiguous. Deletions cut 6 bases from V and 0 bases from J, with 3 bases between. Germline CDR1 and CDR2: KGHSH and LQKENI. The CDR3 runs to 12 residues. CDR3 sequence: CASSDSGNTIYF. CDR3 sequence (DNA): TGTGCCAGCTCGGACTCTGGAAACACCATATATTTT.

This sequence joins TRBV5-1 and TRBJ2-5; 10 positions agree with TRBD1. V trimming: 0 bases; J trimming: 5 bases; junction bases outside the gene matches: 4. Germline-derived CDR1 and CDR2 are SGHRS and YFSETQ. The CDR3 covers 15 residues. This chain's CDR3 is CASSLDGTGDETQYF. CDR3 bases: TGCGCCAGCAGCTTGGATGGGACAGGGGACGAGACCCAGTACTTC.

DNA for the CDR3: TGTGCCAGTAGTATAGAAGAGGGGTTGCGCAATCAGCCCCAGCATTTT. It translates to CASSIEEGLRNQPQHF. V usage is TRBV19 and J usage is TRBJ1-5, with D tentatively TRBD1 (5 bases). The length of the CDR3 is 16 residues. Trimming removed 0 bases from V and 2 bases from J, with 11 bases in between. Looked up from germline, CDR1 is LNHDA and CDR2 is SQIVND (reference sequence).

This clone was seen only once. The chain joins TRBV13 to TRBJ2-1, with D possibly TRBD2 on 5 matching bases. Deletions cut 2 bases from V and 0 bases from J, with 14 bases between. This CDR3 spans 17 amino acids. Per the germline V gene, CDR1 is PRHDT and CDR2 is FYEKMQ (reference sequence). The CDR3: CASSLSLTGSSYNEQFF. DNA for the CDR3: TGTGCCAGCAGCTTATCCCTTACGGGAAGCTCCTACAATGAGCAGTTCTTC.

This clone was counted between two and nine times. This chain joins TRBV2 and TRBJ2-7; D not resolved. Per germline, CDR1 SNHLY and CDR2 FYNNEI. Trimming pared 4 bases from V and 4 bases from J, leaving 11 bases between. The CDR3 is 13 amino acids. The CDR3, as DNA: TGTGCCAGCAGTGTCGATAAACCGTACGAGCAGTACTTC. It specifies CASSVDKPYEQYF.

The J gene is TRBJ1-2, the V gene TRBV10-3, with TRBD1 matching over 11 bases. This CDR3 has 14 amino acids. V shed 6 bases, J shed 3 bases, and the junction held 3 bases outside the gene matches. The germline CDR1 and CDR2 sequences are ENHRY and SYGVKD. This CDR3 reads CAISRDRGDYGYTF. The CDR3, as DNA: TGTGCCATCAGCCGGGACAGGGGGGACTATGGCTACACCTTC.

The chain joins TRBV6-1 to TRBJ2-5; D ambiguous. The CDR3 contains 15 residues. V was pared by 3 bases and J by 0 bases, with 11 bases between. The germline V gene has CDR1 MNHNS and CDR2 SASEGT. The CDR3 here is CASSDLGIDQETQYF. DNA of the CDR3: TGTGCCAGCAGTGATTTAGGGATAGACCAAGAGACCCAGTACTTC.

This chain joins TRBV10-3 and TRBJ2-7, with a tentative D call TRBD2 (6 bases). The CDR3 is 14 amino acids. In germline, CDR1 is ENHRY, CDR2 SYGVKD. Trimming took 2 bases from V and 6 from J, leaving 14 bases between them. CDR3 in DNA: TGTGCCATCAGTGAGGACTTCGGGGGACGCGAGCAGTACTTC. Protein: CAISEDFGGREQYF.

The chain recombines TRBV15 with TRBJ1-2; the match to TRBD1 covers 10 bases. The CDR3 consists of 14 residues. The germline V gene encodes CDR1 LNHNV and CDR2 YYDKDF (reference sequence). The V segment lost 3 bases and the J segment 8 bases; nucleotides outside the gene matches: 6. CDR3 protein: CATSRGGTGDGYTF. For the CDR3, the DNA is TGTGCCACCAGCAGGGGTGGGACAGGGGACGGCTACACCTTC.

This clone appeared a single time. The chain employs TRBV10-2 and TRBJ2-3; possible D gene TRBD1, 5 bases. Germline-derived CDR1 and CDR2 are WSHSY and SAAADI. The CDR3 runs 14 residues. Trimming took off 3 bases at V and 4 bases at J, with 11 bases between the two ends. For the CDR3, the DNA is TGCGCCAGCAGTGATGGGGCTAGGTCAGATACGCAGTATTTT. Its translation is CASSDGARSDTQYF.

V is TRBV7-2 and J is TRBJ1-2, with unresolved D. V lost 5 bases, J lost 4 bases, and 11 bases lay in between. The germline gives CDR1 SGHTA, CDR2 FQGNSA. The CDR3 has 13 residues. CDR3 DNA: TGTGCCAGCAGCCGAGGGCCGCTCTATGGCTACACCTTC. Protein: CASSRGPLYGYTF.

This clone was observed once. The chain links TRBV9 to TRBJ2-7; possible D gene TRBD2, 5 bases. Per the germline V gene, CDR1 is SGDLS and CDR2 is YYNGEE. Between the trimmed V and J ends, which lost 5 bases and 5 bases, there was a span of 17 bases. The CDR3 spans 14 residues. The DNA of the CDR3 is TGTGCCAGCAGACATCCCCCCCGAGGGCACGAGCAGTACGTC. Its translation: CASRHPPRGHEQYV.

This clone was observed a handful of times. The rearrangement joins TRBV19 to TRBJ2-2; the D gene is possibly TRBD1 (5 bases). Trimming stripped 11 bases from V and 4 bases from J, with 17 bases between. The V gene's germline CDR1 is LNHDA and CDR2 SQIVND (reference sequence). This CDR3 contains 14 residues. The chain's CDR3 is CASSDIRSTGELFF. As DNA, the CDR3 is TGTGCCTCTTCGGACATCCGCTCCACCGGGGAGCTGTTTTTT.

This clone was seen a handful of times. The CDR3 coding sequence is TGTGCCAGCAGCAAAGCGGGGGGGCGATGGGAAGAGACCCAGTACTTC. Its protein product is CASSKAGGRWEETQYF. This chain uses TRBV21-1 with TRBJ2-5; TRBD2, the table's D call, was not compared with the DNA. TRBV21-1 is classified as a pseudogene. This CDR3 spans 16 amino acids.

The sample holds one count of this clone. The V gene is TRBV5-1, the J gene TRBJ2-2, with D possibly being TRBD1 (5 bases). The length of the CDR3 is 18 residues. Per the germline V gene, CDR1 is SGHRS and CDR2 is YFSETQ. V lost 0 bases and J 0 bases, leaving 15 bases between the germline ends. The CDR3, as DNA: TGCGCCAGCAGCTTGGGCAGGGTGGCTAGTTCGAACACCGGGGAGCTGTTTTTT. It encodes CASSLGRVASSNTGELFF.

The CDR3 protein is CASSPIPRTSGRLDEQFF. CDR3 sequence (DNA): TGTGCCAGCAGCCCCATCCCTCGGACTAGCGGGAGATTGGATGAGCAGTTCTTC. The chain is built from TRBV7-6 and TRBJ2-1, with TRBD2 identical over 13 bases. The CDR3 has 18 amino acids. Germline trimming cut 5 bases from V and 8 bases from J; bases unmatched to any gene: 15. CDR1 and CDR2 (germline): SGHVS, FNYEAQ.

The chain links TRBV5-1 to TRBJ2-7; tentatively, D is TRBD1 or TRBD2 (6 bases each). The CDR3 is 12 residues long. V lost 4 bases and J 5 bases, leaving 10 bases between the germline ends. Germline CDR1 reads SGHRS; CDR2 reads YFSETQ. This CDR3 is CASSLRGDEQYF. The DNA for the CDR3 is TGCGCCAGCAGCCTGAGGGGGGACGAGCAGTACTTC.

The chain is built from TRBV27 and TRBJ1-2; TRBD1 might be the D (5 bases). Germline V CDR1 and CDR2: MNHEY, SMNVEV (reference sequence). There are 14 residues in the CDR3. The V end was cut by 3 bases, the J end by 4 bases, with 12 bases between. CDR3 nucleotide sequence: TGTGCCAGCAGTTTCCAGGGAGCGCTCTATGGCTACACCTTC. This translates into CASSFQGALYGYTF.

The chain joins TRBV7-9 to TRBJ1-5; maybe TRBD1 (5 bases). CDR3 length equals 15 residues. V dropped 5 bases and J dropped 0 bases, with 11 bases sitting between them. The germline V gene encodes CDR1 SEHNR and CDR2 FQNEAQ (reference sequence). CDR3 sequence: CASSRDGYSNQPQHF. The CDR3 DNA follows: TGTGCCAGCAGCCGGGACGGCTATAGCAATCAGCCCCAGCATTTT.

J is TRBJ2-7 and V is TRBV6-5, with TRBD2 as a possible D gene (5 bases). Trimming pared 2 bases from V and 6 bases from J, leaving 11 bases between. Germline lookup yields CDR1 MNHEY and CDR2 SVGAGI. This CDR3 spans 13 amino acids. CDR3 nucleotides: TGTGCCAGCAGTTACGGAGGTGGGCGCGAGCAGTACTTC. Translating it yields CASSYGGGREQYF.

This chain uses TRBV11-3 with TRBJ1-5; TRBD1 matches at 9 bases. Trimming at V came to 2 bases and at J to 4 bases, leaving 3 bases not matched to a gene. Germline V gene data show CDR1 as SGHNT and CDR2 as YENEEA. The CDR3 extends over 15 amino acids. The CDR3 loop reads CASSLRQGGNQPQHF. In DNA, the CDR3 is TGTGCCAGCAGCTTACGACAGGGGGGAAATCAGCCCCAGCATTTT.

The chain uses TRBV6-1 and TRBJ1-6; tentatively, D is TRBD1 (5 bases). Germline-derived CDR1 and CDR2 are MNHNS and SASEGT. This CDR3 comprises 16 residues. The V end lost 2 bases, the J end lost 6 bases, and 14 bases lay between the germline ends. The CDR3 nucleotides are TGTGCCAGCAGTGAAAAGAGGGGCCCCGTTAATTCACCCCTCCACTTT. It yields the protein CASSEKRGPVNSPLHF.

This chain links TRBV2 with TRBJ1-1; D gene ambiguous. Deletions cut 4 bases from V and 0 bases from J, with 6 bases between. CDR1 SNHLY and CDR2 FYNNEI come from the germline V gene. The CDR3 consists of 13 residues. CDR3 protein: CASSGNMNTEAFF. CDR3 nucleotide sequence: TGTGCCAGCAGTGGAAACATGAACACTGAAGCTTTCTTT. Filled out from reference TRBV2 and TRBJ1-1, the complete variable domain reads EPEVTQTPSHQVTQMGQEVILRCVPISNHLYFYWYRQILGQKVEFLVSFYNNEISEKSEIFDDQFSVERPDGSNFTLKIRSTKLEDSAMYFCASSGNMNTEAFFGQGTRLTVV.

This chain links TRBV6-1 with TRBJ1-3; 8 bases line up with TRBD1. The CDR3 spans 17 residues. The V gene's germline CDR1 is MNHNS and CDR2 SASEGT. V dropped 4 bases and J dropped 2; count of bases not matched to a gene: 10. CDR3 nucleotide sequence: TGTGCCAGCAGTGCCAGGGGGCGCCTTCTGACTGGAAACACCATATATTTT. Encoded protein: CASSARGRLLTGNTIYF.

The gene calls are TRBV11-2 and TRBJ2-5; D unclear. Trimming took off 5 bases at V and 1 base at J, with 5 bases between the two ends. The germline V gene encodes CDR1 SGHAT and CDR2 FQNNGV. The CDR3 runs to 12 residues. CDR3 residues: CASSPTQETQYF. CDR3 bases: TGTGCCAGCAGCCCGACCCAAGAGACCCAGTACTTC. Full variable domain (rest looked up from reference TRBV11-2 and TRBJ2-5): EAGVAQSPRYKIIEKRQSVAFWCNPISGHATLYWYQQILGQGPKLLIQFQNNGVVDDSQLPKDRFSAERLKGVDSTLKIQPAKLEDSAVYLCASSPTQETQYFGPGTRLLVL.

The chain recombines TRBV15 with TRBJ2-7; 13 nucleotides match TRBD2. V was clipped by 1 base and J by 4 bases; unmatched bases: 4. Germline CDR1 is LNHNV and CDR2 is YYDKDF (reference sequence). This CDR3 spans 16 amino acids. CDR3 nucleotide sequence: TGTGCCACCAGCAGAGGTTCACTAGCGGGAGGGTACGAGCAGTACTTC. Encoded protein: CATSRGSLAGGYEQYF.

V is TRBV2 and J is TRBJ1-6; D unresolved. In germline, CDR1 is SNHLY, CDR2 FYNNEI. V lost 3 bases and J 6 bases, leaving 6 bases between the germline ends. This CDR3 has 13 residues. This CDR3 is CASSDSSNSPLHF. The CDR3 DNA reads TGTGCCAGCAGTGATTCGAGTAATTCACCCCTCCACTTT.